These T cell receptor beta chains were read from a single sample in a study of shared clonotypes between healthy human individuals. The protocol was immunoSEQ multiplex PCR, while the TCRdb copy is restricted to in-frame clones and leaves out a portion. Among approximately 650,000 clones listed, 95% to 96% were seen once. What was sequenced was naive CD8+ T cells sorted from blood. Receptor source: a woman in her 30s in good health. Each CDR3 is given with its conserved first and last residue. Fields, in order: D gene, J gene, V gene, CDR3 length, clone size, CDR3 DNA, CDR3 protein. The D gene is left open where the match is weak. Clone size is shown for a subset of rows, as once, few, many or a class of expanded clone.

>NA|TRBJ2-7|TRBV7-6|15|NA
TGTGCCAGCAGCTTAATGGAGGGGAGCTCCTACGAGCAGTACTTC
CASSLMEGSSYEQYF
>TRBD1|TRBJ1-2|TRBV29-1|14|NA
TGCAGCGCGACCGGGACAGCAGTAAACTATGGCTACACCTTC
CSATGTAVNYGYTF
>NA|TRBJ2-1|TRBV21-1|15|NA
TGTGCCAGCAGCAAGACTTCCCCGCCCTACAATGAGCAGTTCTTC
CASSKTSPPYNEQFF
>NA|TRBJ1-3|TRBV19|13|NA
TGTGCCAGTATCGGTTACTCTGGAAACACCATATATTTT
CASIGYSGNTIYF
>NA|TRBJ1-1|TRBV6-1|12|NA
TGTGCCAGCAATGGGACGAACACTGAAGCTTTCTTT
CASNGTNTEAFF
>NA|TRBJ2-1|TRBV28|16|NA
TGTGCCAGCAGTTTTTTCAGTTTCAGCTCCTACAATGAGCAGTTCTTC
CASSFFSFSSYNEQFF
>TRBD2|TRBJ2-5|TRBV29-1|17|NA
TGCAGCGTTCTGACTAGCGGGAGAACTGGGGCTCAAGAGACCCAGTACTTC
CSVLTSGRTGAQETQYF
>TRBD1|TRBJ2-3|TRBV28|14|NA
TGTGCCAGCATAACAGGGGCGCCTACAGATACGCAGTATTTT
CASITGAPTDTQYF
>TRBD1|TRBJ1-1|TRBV27|15|NA
TGTGCCAGCAGTCCCCGACAGGGGGGGAACACTGAAGCTTTCTTT
CASSPRQGGNTEAFF
>TRBD2|TRBJ2-1|TRBV7-8|17|NA
TGTGCCAGCAGCTCAAACTATATAGCGGGAGCGGGGGGTGAGCAGTTCTTC
CASSSNYIAGAGGEQFF
>TRBD2|TRBJ2-1|TRBV2|15|NA
TGTGCCAGCAGAAATAGCGGGGCCGTCTACAATGAGCAGTTCTTC
CASRNSGAVYNEQFF
>TRBD1|TRBJ1-2|TRBV30|14|NA
TGTGCCTGGAGTGTCGGGACAGGGGGTTATGGCTACACCTTC
CAWSVGTGGYGYTF
>NA|TRBJ1-1|TRBV28|17|NA
TGTGCCAGCAGTTTAAAATTCCCCCGACCGTGGAACACTGAAGCTTTCTTT
CASSLKFPRPWNTEAFF
>NA|TRBJ1-5|TRBV19|15|NA
TGTGCCAGTAGTGAGGGGCTGTTGAGCAATCAGCCCCAGCATTTT
CASSEGLLSNQPQHF
>NA|TRBJ2-3|TRBV6-1|13|NA
TGTGCCAGCAGTGGGTGGGGAGCAGATACGCAGTATTTT
CASSGWGADTQYF
>NA|TRBJ2-2|TRBV2|12|NA
TGTGCCAGCACCGACCACACCGGGGAGCTGTTTTTT
CASTDHTGELFF
>TRBD1|TRBJ1-2|TRBV19|15|once
TGTGCCAGTAGTAGCTGGCAGGGGGTAGACTATGGCTACACCTTC
CASSSWQGVDYGYTF
>NA|TRBJ1-1|TRBV10-1|9|NA
TGCGCCAGCAGGTTTGAAGCTTTCTTT
CASRFEAFF
>TRBD1|TRBJ2-7|TRBV28|14|NA
TGTGCCAGCGGAGGACAGGGCACAGGGAACGAGCAGTACTTC
CASGGQGTGNEQYF
>TRBD1|TRBJ1-5|TRBV30|19|NA
TGTGCCTGGAGTAAAGGGACAGACTTTAGTACCTATAGCAATCAGCCCCAGCATTTT
CAWSKGTDFSTYSNQPQHF
>TRBD1|TRBJ1-5|TRBV7-3|15|NA
TGTGCCAGCGCCCAGGGGGCGGGGGGCAATCAGCCCCAGCATTTT
CASAQGAGGNQPQHF
>NA|TRBJ2-1|TRBV5-6|13|NA
TGTGCCAGCAGCTTGGGTTCGCAGAATGAGCAGTTCTTC
CASSLGSQNEQFF
>TRBD2|TRBJ2-1|TRBV13|16|NA
TGTGCCAGCAGCTTAGGCCTGGCTAGCGGGAGGTATGAGCAGTTCTTC
CASSLGLASGRYEQFF
>NA|TRBJ1-3|TRBV27|15|NA
TGTGCCAGCAGTCCGCGAGGAGCTTATGGAAACACCATATATTTT
CASSPRGAYGNTIYF
>TRBD2|TRBJ2-5|TRBV5-6|12|NA
TGTGCCAGCAGCTGGGGGGGAGAGACCCAGTACTTC
CASSWGGETQYF
>TRBD2|TRBJ2-1|TRBV27|15|once
TGTGCCAGCAGTTCCGGGACTAGCGGGGGCAATGAGCAGTTCTTC
CASSSGTSGGNEQFF
>NA|TRBJ2-3|TRBV29-1|13|NA
TGCAGCGTTTTGCTCAGGCTTGGGGATACGCAGTATTTT
CSVLLRLGDTQYF
>TRBD1|TRBJ2-7|TRBV7-9|14|NA
TGTGCCAGCAGCTTAGGGACAGGGAACGACGAGCAGTACTTC
CASSLGTGNDEQYF
>NA|TRBJ1-1|TRBV6-1|13|NA
TGTGCCAGCACCACGACAGGGAACACTGAAGCTTTCTTT
CASTTTGNTEAFF
>TRBD2|TRBJ2-3|TRBV5-1|18|NA
TGCGCCAGCAGCTTGGTTACCGGGACTAGCGGGTACACAGATACGCAGTATTTT
CASSLVTGTSGYTDTQYF
>NA|TRBJ1-1|TRBV11-2|15|NA
TGTGCCAGCAGCTTAGCCGGGACACTCGTTACTGAAGCTTTCTTT
CASSLAGTLVTEAFF
>NA|TRBJ2-2|TRBV7-9|14|NA
TGTGCCAGCAGCTTAGCTAGAAACACCGGGGAGCTGTTTTTT
CASSLARNTGELFF
>NA|TRBJ2-7|TRBV27|13|few
TGTGCCAGCAGTTTATCGAATATCCGCGAGCAGTACTTC
CASSLSNIREQYF
>TRBD1|TRBJ1-2|TRBV5-1|13|NA
TGCGCCAGCAGCCATGACAGGGAGGGGGGCTACACCTTC
CASSHDREGGYTF
>NA|TRBJ1-1|TRBV19|12|NA
TGTGCCATTGGCGGGGGTTTCACTGAAGCTTTCTTT
CAIGGGFTEAFF
>TRBD2|TRBJ2-2|TRBV9|18|NA
TGTGCCAGCAGCGTAGCCCCAACCCGACTAGCGGCGACCGGGGAGCTGTTTTTT
CASSVAPTRLAATGELFF
>NA|TRBJ2-1|TRBV27|16|NA
TGTGCCAGCAGTTTATCGACGTCCCTTCTTTACAATGAGCAGTTCTTC
CASSLSTSLLYNEQFF
>NA|TRBJ2-5|TRBV10-2|14|NA
TGCGCCCGCTCAGGAGGGGGGGGGCGGGAGACCCAGTACTTC
CARSGGGGRETQYF
>NA|TRBJ2-2|TRBV6-5|16|NA
TGTGCCAGCAGTTACTCGATCCCGTGGCTCTCCGGGGAGCTGTTTTTT
CASSYSIPWLSGELFF
>NA|TRBJ1-1|TRBV2|15|NA
TGTGCCAGCAGGGAGGGGGTAGGAGAGCACACTGAAGCTTTCTTT
CASREGVGEHTEAFF
>NA|TRBJ2-2|TRBV4-1|15|NA
TGCGCCAGCAGCCAAGAAAGGGTTGCCACCGGGGAGCTGTTTTTT
CASSQERVATGELFF
>NA|TRBJ2-3|TRBV7-9|14|NA
TGTGCCAGCAGCTTAGTTTCCGGCACAGATACGCAGTATTTT
CASSLVSGTDTQYF
>TRBD1|TRBJ2-7|TRBV5-1|14|NA
TGCGCCAGCAGCCCGGACAGGAACTCCTACGAGCAGTACTTC
CASSPDRNSYEQYF
>TRBD1|TRBJ2-7|TRBV5-1|13|NA
TGCGCCATGGACTACAGGGGGTCCTACGAGCAGTACTTC
CAMDYRGSYEQYF
>NA|TRBJ1-5|TRBV2|15|NA
TGTGCCAGCAGGGCCGGGGTTAGGGGCAATCAGCCCCAGCATTTT
CASRAGVRGNQPQHF
>TRBD2|TRBJ2-1|TRBV11-3|15|NA
TGTGCCAGCAGCCCGGGGACTAGCGGGAGCAATGAGCAGTTCTTC
CASSPGTSGSNEQFF
>TRBD2|TRBJ2-1|TRBV10-1|17|NA
TGCGCCAGCAGTGCGGGATTAGCGGGGTCACCCTACAATGAGCAGTTCTTC
CASSAGLAGSPYNEQFF
>NA|TRBJ1-1|TRBV2|15|NA
TGTGCCAGCAGAGTAGACAGGACTCAGGGCACTGAAGCTTTCTTT
CASRVDRTQGTEAFF